This passage covers 15 T cell receptor beta chains from one sample sequenced in a study of T cells after yellow fever vaccination. TCRdb recomputed calls from the 5' RACE reads with MiXCR, one row per CDR3 protein. The profile covers 250,000 to 400,000 distinct CDR3 sequences, with over 3.5% appearing a single time and roughly 19% taken by the ten largest. The material was PBMCs, obtained 15 days after the yellow fever booster vaccination. These receptors were taken from a man between 18 and 29 years old who received the YFV17D yellow fever vaccine.

This clonotype was observed a few times. CDR3 DNA sequence: TGTGCCAGCAGTTTCAGCCAGGGGGATACTGAAGCTTTCTTT. Its translation is CASSFSQGDTEAFF. J is TRBJ1-1 and V is TRBV12-3 or TRBV12-4; 7 nucleotides align to TRBD1. V lost 3 bases and J lost 5; bases outside the gene matches: 6. CDR3 length: 14 amino acids.

In its sample, this clonotype was seen many times. V usage is TRBV6-2 or TRBV6-3 and J usage is TRBJ1-6; no reliable D call. Germline V gives CDR1 MNHEY, CDR2 SVGEGT. Deletions cut 10 bases from V and 5 bases from J, with 12 bases between. The CDR3 contains 13 residues. As DNA, the CDR3 is TGTGCCACCCGACGGGAAAATAATTCACCCCTCCACTTT. Protein product: CATRRENNSPLHF.

The CDR3 region has the DNA TGTGCCAGCAGCTTAGCGGGGCGGGGGGGCCGAGATACGCAGTATTTT. Translated: CASSLAGRGGRDTQYF. This chain links TRBV7-6 with TRBJ2-3; 9 bases match TRBD2. The CDR3 spans 16 residues. Germline assignment: CDR1 SGHVS and CDR2 FNYEAQ. The junction had 6 bases not matched to a gene; V was cut back by 0 bases and J by 5 bases.

The chain employs TRBV12-3 or TRBV12-4 and TRBJ2-7, with D tentatively TRBD1 (5 bases). The CDR3 is 14 residues long. Trimming removed 6 bases at V and 0 bases at J, with 12 bases between. Here the CDR3 DNA reads TGTGCCAGCAGGTCAGGGATAATCTCCTACGAGCAGTACTTC. Protein sequence: CASRSGIISYEQYF.

This clonotype has at least ten counts. V gene TRBV18 combines with J gene TRBJ1-6, with D perhaps matching TRBD1 (5 bases). The V and J ends lost 2 bases and 2 bases respectively, with 16 bases between them. Germline values: CDR1 KGHSH, CDR2 LQKENI. CDR3 length: 18 residues. CDR3 nucleotide sequence: TGTGCCAGCTCACCAGTCCCTCAAGGGACCACCTATAATTCACCCCTCCACTTT. As protein: CASSPVPQGTTYNSPLHF.

This clonotype occurred many times. The chain recombines TRBV12-3 or TRBV12-4 with TRBJ1-5, with unresolved D. V lost 1 base, J lost 3 bases, and 13 bases lay in between. The CDR3 is 16 amino acids. This CDR3 is CASSLVGEGDNQPQHF. Written as DNA, the CDR3 is TGTGCCAGCAGTTTAGTTGGGGAGGGAGACAATCAGCCCCAGCATTTT.

This clonotype was seen a handful of times. The chain carries TRBV2 and TRBJ2-1; D is unresolved. Between the trimmed V and J ends, which lost 8 bases and 0 bases, there was a span of 11 bases. Germline V gene data show CDR1 as SNHLY and CDR2 as FYNNEI. The CDR3 has 14 residues. DNA for the CDR3: TGTGCCAGCGGGCGAATGAGCTCCTACAATGAGCAGTTCTTC. This sequence encodes CASGRMSSYNEQFF.

This rearrangement joins TRBV7-6 to TRBJ1-1; no definite D call. The CDR3 runs 13 residues. Per germline, CDR1 SGHVS and CDR2 FNYEAQ. The V gene lost 3 bases and the J gene lost 3 bases, with 8 bases spanning the gap. The CDR3 is CASSFGVDTEAFF. The CDR3 nucleotides read TGTGCCAGCAGCTTTGGGGTCGACACTGAAGCTTTCTTT.

The rearrangement links TRBV5-6 to TRBJ1-1, with 10 bases fitting TRBD1. Germline values: CDR1 SGHDT, CDR2 YYEEEE. With V trimmed by 0 bases and J by 4 bases, 6 bases remained unmatched. This CDR3 has 16 residues. Here the CDR3 reads CASSLAWTGGSTEAFF. DNA for the CDR3: TGTGCCAGCAGCTTGGCTTGGACAGGGGGAAGCACTGAAGCTTTCTTT.

The V gene is TRBV7-2, the J gene TRBJ2-7; D is tentatively TRBD1 or TRBD2 (5 bases each). Germline V lookup: CDR1 SGHTA, CDR2 FQGNSA. The CDR3 runs to 13 residues. Trimming stripped 4 bases from V and 7 bases from J, with 14 bases between. In nucleotides, the CDR3 is TGTGCCAGCAGCTCCGGGGCTACTGCTGAGCAGTACTTC. This encodes CASSSGATAEQYF. Variable domain in full (rest from reference TRBV7-2 and TRBJ2-7): GAGVSQSPSNKVTEKGKDVELRCDPISGHTALYWYRQSLGQGLEFLIYFQGNSAPDKSGLPSDRFSAERTGGSVSTLTIQRTQQEDSAVYLCASSSGATAEQYFGPGTRLTVT.

This clonotype was seen more than once but under ten times. Here the CDR3 reads CASTRLYTDTQYF. CDR3 sequence (DNA): TGTGCCAGCACCAGACTTTACACAGATACGCAGTATTTT. V gene TRBV2 combines with J gene TRBJ2-3; D is undetermined. The CDR3 is 13 amino acids. The germline V gene has CDR1 SNHLY and CDR2 FYNNEI. V was pared by 7 bases and J by 2 bases, with 10 bases between.

This clonotype was found a few times. The rearrangement uses TRBV28 and TRBJ2-2; the D is unclear. This CDR3 is 12 amino acids long. Germline values: CDR1 MDHEN, CDR2 SYDVKM. V shed 5 bases and J shed 7 bases, with 8 bases lying between them. CDR3 residues: CASSRLYGELFF. Written as DNA, the CDR3 is TGTGCCAGCAGTCGCCTCTACGGGGAGCTGTTTTTT.

The chain carries TRBV5-1 and TRBJ2-7; TRBD2 is a possible D gene (6 bases). The V and J ends lost 7 bases and 2 bases respectively, with 13 bases between them. CDR1 is SGHRS, CDR2 YFSETQ, per germline. The CDR3 contains 13 residues. The CDR3: CASGRDFTYEQYF. CDR3 DNA: TGCGCCAGCGGCCGGGACTTCACCTACGAGCAGTACTTC.

This clonotype occurred many times. This rearrangement joins TRBV5-4 to TRBJ2-1, with TRBD2 as a possible D gene (5 bases). This CDR3 region has 16 residues. Trimming pared 0 bases from V and 10 bases from J, leaving 20 bases between. Germline V lookup: CDR1 SGHNT, CDR2 YYREEE (reference sequence). This CDR3 reads CASSLATTASINEQFF. In nucleotides, the CDR3 is TGTGCCAGCAGCTTGGCCACTACCGCTAGCATCAACGAGCAGTTCTTC.

This chain connects TRBV4-1 to TRBJ1-5; 8 nucleotides align to TRBD1. V lost 2 bases to trimming and J lost 0 bases; unmatched junction nucleotides: 9. Germline CDR1 is MGHRA and CDR2 is YSYEKL. The CDR3 has 18 residues. CDR3 in amino acids: CASSQSGRTGYSNQPQHF. The CDR3 coding sequence is TGCGCCAGCAGCCAATCTGGCCGGACAGGGTATAGCAATCAGCCCCAGCATTTT.